The entry below describes one T cell receptor beta chain. Its specificity is unknown. This entry comes from a study of T cell responses to AZD1222 COVID-19 vaccine. Broader study findings: Reportedly, nearly half of unique spike TCRs recognized epitopes outside B.1.351/B.1.1.7 mutations.

The data were produced by immunoSEQ multiplex PCR, yet TCRdb's version contains in-frame clones alone and is incomplete. The data show some 130,000 clones, roughly 89% seen once. V was cut by 3 bases and J by 6 bases, with 18 bases left in between. The germline CDR1 and CDR2 sequences are MDHEN and SYDVKM. The CDR3 is 16 residues long. This sequence originates from an adult in good health. This chain links TRBV28 with TRBJ1-5, with D perhaps matching TRBD1 (5 bases). The material was peripheral blood, obtained on day 0 of AZD1222 vaccination. The CDR3 nucleotides are TGTGCCAGCAGTTTGGGTAGTGTGGGGGGGGGTCAGCCCCAGCATTTT. Translation: CASSLGSVGGGQPQHF.